The 12 T cell receptor beta chains below come from one sample, sequenced in a study of blood T cells in healthy people across ages. Alongside a J-beta primer mix, a sample-barcoded 5' primer served in a second PCR lasting 7 to 11 cycles. TCRdb redid the calling of the 5' RACE reads with MiXCR, one entry per CDR3 protein. The sample holds roughly 800,000 distinct CDR3 sequences, over 45% seen once. Sequenced: blood. These receptors were obtained from a man aged 25 to 40 in good health.

The V gene is TRBV12-3 or TRBV12-4, the J gene TRBJ2-7; no clear D gene. The CDR3 runs 14 residues. Trimming stripped 1 base from V and 1 base from J, with 8 bases between. CDR3 amino acids: CASSLVPRSYEQYF. The CDR3, as DNA: TGTGCCAGCAGTTTAGTCCCGCGGTCCTACGAGCAGTACTTC.

The chain has TRBV6-5 and TRBJ2-5, with 7 bases lining up with TRBD1. CDR1 is MNHEY and CDR2 is SVGAGI in the germline V gene. The CDR3 runs 13 residues. V shed 6 bases, J shed 4 bases, and the junction held 5 bases outside the gene matches. CDR3 in DNA: TGTGCCAGCAGGTGGAACAGGGGAGAGACCCAGTACTTC. It translates to CASRWNRGETQYF.

The chain employs TRBV5-1 and TRBJ1-1, with D hard to call. CDR3 length: 14 residues. CDR1 and CDR2 (germline): SGHRS, YFSETQ. V dropped 4 bases and J dropped 8 bases, with 18 bases sitting between them. The CDR3 is CASSPPHDSNEAFF. The CDR3 DNA follows: TGCGCCAGCAGCCCACCGCACGACTCGAACGAAGCTTTCTTT. Full variable domain (rest looked up from reference TRBV5-1 and TRBJ1-1): KAGVTQTPRYLIKTRGQQVTLSCSPISGHRSVSWYQQTPGQGLQFLFEYFSETQRNKGNFPGRFSGRQFSNSRSEMNVSTLELGDSALYLCASSPPHDSNEAFFGQGTRLTVV.

This clonotype was seen only a few times. The genes are TRBV2 and TRBJ2-7; D may be TRBD1 (6 bases). The ends were cut back, 7 bases at V and 0 bases at J, with 10 bases in the middle. Germline-derived CDR1 and CDR2 are SNHLY and FYNNEI. This CDR3 region has 13 residues. CDR3 bases: TGTGCCAGCATCGGGACACCCTCCTACGAGCAGTACTTC. Translating gives CASIGTPSYEQYF.

V is TRBV2 and J is TRBJ2-1, with 9 bases identical to TRBD2. The CDR3 contains 15 residues. Germline CDR1 reads SNHLY; CDR2 reads FYNNEI. J gave up 6 bases and V 5 bases, and 8 bases lay outside the gene matches. CDR3: CASSKFSGSSNEQFF. The CDR3 nucleotides are TGTGCCAGCAGTAAATTTAGCGGGAGCAGCAATGAGCAGTTCTTC.

This clonotype was seen repeatedly, ten times or more. The V gene is TRBV18, the J gene TRBJ1-2; unclear D gene. The CDR3 is 13 amino acids. Per germline, CDR1 KGHSH and CDR2 LQKENI. V was trimmed by 8 bases and J by 3 bases, leaving 13 bases between them. The CDR3 coding sequence is TGTGCCAGCAGCCCAGACCGGGACTATGGCTACACCTTC. Translation: CASSPDRDYGYTF.

This clonotype has just one count. The chain links TRBV4-3 to TRBJ1-6; D gene unclear. Looked up from germline, CDR1 is LGHNA and CDR2 is YSLEER. V was shortened by 0 bases and J by 7 bases, with 4 bases between the two germline ends. This CDR3 is built from 13 residues. The CDR3 DNA sequence: TGCGCCAGCAGCCAAGATGGGAATTCACCCCTCCACTTT. Its translation is CASSQDGNSPLHF.

The chain employs TRBV10-3 and TRBJ2-7, with 7 bases identical to TRBD1. The CDR3 covers 15 residues. Losses at the gene ends were 4 bases for V and 10 bases for J; bases not matched to a gene: 16. Germline lookup yields CDR1 ENHRY and CDR2 SYGVKD. CDR3 nucleotides: TGTGCCATCAGTGCAACCTCGCAGGGACAGCGTTTTCAGTACTTC. Its translation is CAISATSQGQRFQYF.

The genes are TRBV5-1 and TRBJ2-7, with D perhaps being TRBD1 or TRBD2 (5 bases each). The V and J ends lost 2 bases and 5 bases respectively, with 14 bases between them. Looked up from germline, CDR1 is SGHRS and CDR2 is YFSETQ. The CDR3 consists of 14 residues. The DNA of the CDR3 is TGCGCCAGCAGCTTCGACACGGGGCCCAACGAGCAGTACTTC. Translating gives CASSFDTGPNEQYF.

V usage is TRBV28 and J usage is TRBJ1-2, with a tentative D call TRBD1 (6 bases). Germline CDR1 reads MDHEN; CDR2 reads SYDVKM. The CDR3 is 14 amino acids. V was shortened by 4 bases and J by 8 bases, with 17 bases between the two germline ends. CDR3 sequence reads: CASSSQPGGGGYTF. Written as DNA, the CDR3 is TGTGCCAGCAGTTCTCAACCGGGGGGCGGAGGCTACACCTTC.

The V and J genes are TRBV29-1 and TRBJ2-4; no reliable D call. Germline V gene data show CDR1 as SQVTM and CDR2 as ANQGSEA. Trimming pared 4 bases from V and 3 bases from J, leaving 4 bases between. CDR3 length equals 11 residues. The CDR3 region is CSVVDKNIQYF. The CDR3 nucleotides read TGCAGCGTTGTGGACAAAAACATTCAGTACTTC.

This clonotype was detected a few times. V and J are TRBV10-3 and TRBJ2-7, with D possibly being TRBD2 (7 bases). The CDR3 runs to 16 residues. Germline-derived CDR1 and CDR2 are ENHRY and SYGVKD. The V end was cut by 6 bases, the J end by 2 bases, with 20 bases between. This CDR3 is CAIRPSSAGDTYEQYF. CDR3 sequence (DNA): TGTGCCATCAGGCCCTCTAGTGCGGGGGACACCTACGAGCAGTACTTC.